Presented here are 9 T cell receptor beta chains from one specimen sequenced in a study of shared clonotypes between healthy human individuals. Naive-designated CD8 cells lacked CD45RO, were positively enriched for CCR7, and omitted terminally differentiated effector memory CD45RA+ cells. Some clones are missing from TCRdb's copy, which holds only in-frame ones; the method was immunoSEQ multiplex PCR. The sample lists around 2,000,000 clones; about 95% were seen once. Sequencing was carried out using naive CD8+ T cells sorted from blood. All receptors derive from a young man in good health.

This clone has only one observation. The CDR3 DNA follows: TGTGCCAGCAGCCCCCGCGGGACACTTAATCAGCCCCAGCATTTT. Protein sequence: CASSPRGTLNQPQHF. The chain recombines TRBV6-1 with TRBJ1-5, with D perhaps TRBD1 (6 bases). V was clipped by 6 bases and J by 4 bases, with 16 bases between them. Germline-derived CDR1 and CDR2 are MNHNS and SASEGT. The length of the CDR3 is 15 residues.

The chain employs TRBV5-6 and TRBJ2-7; the match to TRBD1 covers 9 bases. The germline V gene encodes CDR1 SGHDT and CDR2 YYEEEE. There are 15 residues in the CDR3. J was trimmed by 4 bases and V by 4 bases; bases with no gene match: 9. The CDR3 nucleotides read TGTGCCAGCAGCCATCCCGGGACAGGGTTTTACGAGCAGTACTTC. This gives the protein CASSHPGTGFYEQYF.

The gene calls are TRBV12-5 and TRBJ1-1; 9 nucleotides align to TRBD1. With V trimmed by 3 bases and J by 1 base, 3 bases remained unmatched. This CDR3 region has 15 residues. Per germline, CDR1 LGHNT and CDR2 FRNRAP. CDR3 in DNA: TGTGCTAGTGGTTTACAGGGGGCCGAGAACACTGAAGCTTTCTTT. It is translated as CASGLQGAENTEAFF.

The chain is built from TRBV18 and TRBJ1-1; D possibly corresponds to TRBD1 (5 bases). Germline V CDR1 and CDR2: KGHSH, LQKENI. The CDR3 extends over 15 amino acids. V shed 0 bases and J shed 1 base, with 9 bases lying between them. CDR3 nucleotide sequence: TGTGCCAGCTCACCACCCGGGACGCAGAACACTGAAGCTTTCTTT. Its translation is CASSPPGTQNTEAFF.

The gene calls are TRBV9 and TRBJ2-1, with 7 bases aligning to TRBD2. Germline CDR1 SGDLS, CDR2 YYNGEE. The CDR3 has 15 amino acids. Unmatched junction bases numbered 5, after V lost 5 bases and J lost 0 bases. CDR3 sequence reads: CASSRSGTSYNEQFF. The CDR3 DNA is TGTGCCAGCAGTAGGAGCGGGACCTCCTACAATGAGCAGTTCTTC. The entire variable domain, with the rest obtained from reference TRBV9 and TRBJ2-1, is as follows: DSGVTQTPKHLITATGQRVTLRCSPRSGDLSVYWYQQSLDQGLQFLIQYYNGEERAKGNILERFSAQQFPDLHSELNLSSLELGDSALYFCASSRSGTSYNEQFFGPGTRLTVL.

This chain links TRBV11-3 with TRBJ2-2; possible D gene TRBD1, 6 bases. The germline CDR1 and CDR2 sequences are SGHNT and YENEEA. The CDR3 runs 14 residues. The germline V and J ends were trimmed by 5 bases and 0 bases, with 7 bases remaining between them. This CDR3 is CASSGTSNTGELFF. As DNA, the CDR3 is TGTGCCAGCAGCGGGACATCGAACACCGGGGAGCTGTTTTTT.

V usage is TRBV14 and J usage is TRBJ2-7; D remains ambiguous. Trimming pared 3 bases from V and 1 base from J, leaving 7 bases between. This CDR3 has 13 amino acids. CDR1 is SGHDN and CDR2 is FVKESK in the germline V gene. CDR3 in amino acids: CASSHSQSYEQYF. CDR3 in DNA: TGTGCCAGCAGCCATTCCCAGTCCTACGAGCAGTACTTC.

V gene TRBV7-9 combines with J gene TRBJ1-6, with 9 bases identical to TRBD1. Germline CDR1 is SEHNR and CDR2 is FQNEAQ (reference sequence). This CDR3 is 16 amino acids long. Germline trimming cut 5 bases from V and 10 bases from J; bases unmatched to any gene: 12. This chain's CDR3 is CASSVDVGTGLSPLHF. CDR3 DNA: TGTGCCAGCAGCGTAGACGTAGGGACAGGGTTATCACCCCTCCACTTT.

The chain combines TRBV15 with TRBJ2-1; perhaps D is TRBD1 or TRBD2 (5 bases each). Per germline, CDR1 LNHNV and CDR2 YYDKDF (reference sequence). The CDR3 consists of 15 residues. Deletions cut 0 bases from V and 9 bases from J, with 15 bases between. The CDR3: CATSRDRGGLVEQFF. CDR3 coding DNA: TGTGCCACCAGCAGAGATCGGGGCGGGCTGGTTGAGCAGTTCTTC.